Here is one T cell receptor (beta chain) with its context. TCRdb's copy holds only in-frame clones and misses some; the assay was immunoSEQ multiplex PCR. The sample lists over 50,000 clones, over 70% seen once, with about 15% in the top ten. The sample belongs to a study of blood T cell repertoires in COVID-19. The clonotype comes from a human donor with active or convalescent COVID-19. The donor label of this sample is uncertain. The sequencing sample was made of peripheral blood.

CDR3 nucleotides: TGTGCCACCAGTGATTCTTCTGGGGGCCTTGAAGCTTTCTTT. This sequence encodes CATSDSSGGLEAFF. The chain carries TRBV24-1 and TRBJ1-1; the D gene is possibly TRBD1 (6 bases). Germline V gene lookup returns CDR1 KGHDR and CDR2 SFDVKD. Trimming took 2 bases from V and 7 from J, leaving 13 bases between them. This CDR3 has 14 residues.